Detailed here is one T cell receptor beta chain. The record originates from a study of blood T cell repertoires in COVID-19. Study overall: Specimens from acute and convalescent COVID-19 originated in the United States, Italy and Spain.

The repertoire was sequenced with immunoSEQ multiplex PCR; TCRdb's copy has only in-frame clones and lacks some. This table has about 300,000 clones, roughly 90% appearing once. Trimming pared 5 bases from V and 0 bases from J, leaving 20 bases between. Germline V gives CDR1 SGHVS, CDR2 FQNEAQ. The CDR3 totals 18 residues. The TCR sequence derives from a man between 18 and 35 years old with active or convalescent COVID-19. The chain links TRBV7-8 to TRBJ1-3; TRBD1 might be the D (5 bases). Sequencing used peripheral blood. The CDR3 loop reads CASSPYALGVSSGNTIYF. Written as DNA, the CDR3 is TGTGCCAGCAGCCCATACGCCTTAGGGGTTAGCTCTGGAAACACCATATATTTT.